This TCR beta chain came from a study of Graves' ophthalmopathy and Graves' hyperthyroidism. On the study more broadly: Upon initial diagnosis and before any treatment, peripheral blood was collected.

Comment on this clonotype: Its antigen is unknown.

Overall study results and limits: Ophthalmopathy progression predictions by the model showed roughly 77% specificity and approximately 70% sensitivity. Discrimination between ophthalmopathy and stable hyperthyroidism by a 13-signature model showed roughly 85% sensitivity and more than 65% specificity.

PBMCs originated in 10 ml of fresh peripheral blood. Germline V gene lookup returns CDR1 SGHKS and CDR2 YYEKEE (reference sequence). CDR3 length: 16 residues. The V end was cut by 6 bases, the J end by 3 bases, with 18 bases between. RNA transcripts served as template for amplifying TCR beta CDR3 sequences. The first round was an RT-PCR with HTBI primers, and the second round was a multiplex PCR. TCRdb passed the multiplex PCR reads through MiXCR, listing each CDR3 protein once. The sample yields some 410,000 distinct CDR3 sequences, under 25% seen once. The chain links TRBV5-5 to TRBJ2-2; possibly TRBD1 for D (6 bases). The sequence was obtained from a woman aged 18-30 years with stable Graves' hyperthyroidism. The sequenced sample consisted of peripheral blood. CDR3 nucleotide sequence: TGTGCCAGCATAGGACAGACGGCTTTTTACACCGGGGAGCTGTTTTTT. It yields the protein CASIGQTAFYTGELFF.